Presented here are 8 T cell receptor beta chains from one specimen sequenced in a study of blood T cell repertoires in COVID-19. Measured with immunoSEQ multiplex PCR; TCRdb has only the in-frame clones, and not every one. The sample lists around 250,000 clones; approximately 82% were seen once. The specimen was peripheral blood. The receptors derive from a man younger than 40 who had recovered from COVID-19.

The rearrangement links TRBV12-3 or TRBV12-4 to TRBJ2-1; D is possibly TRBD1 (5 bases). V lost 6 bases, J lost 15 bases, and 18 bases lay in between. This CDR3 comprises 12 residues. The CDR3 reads CASSQGAQVTFF. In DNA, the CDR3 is TGTGCCAGCAGCCAAGGGGCGCAGGTTACGTTCTTC.

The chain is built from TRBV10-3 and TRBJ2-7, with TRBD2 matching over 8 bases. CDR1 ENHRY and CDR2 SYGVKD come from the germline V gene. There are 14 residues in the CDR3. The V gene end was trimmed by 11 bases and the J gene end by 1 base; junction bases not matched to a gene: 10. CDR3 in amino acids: CAFTSGTASYEQYV. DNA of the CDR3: TGTGCCTTTACTAGCGGAACTGCGTCCTACGAGCAGTACGTC.

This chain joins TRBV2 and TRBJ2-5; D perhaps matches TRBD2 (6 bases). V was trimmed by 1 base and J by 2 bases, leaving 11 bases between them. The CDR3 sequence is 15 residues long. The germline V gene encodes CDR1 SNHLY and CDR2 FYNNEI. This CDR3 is CASSEGGVLQETQYF. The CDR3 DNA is TGTGCCAGCAGTGAAGGGGGGGTGTTACAAGAGACCCAGTACTTC.

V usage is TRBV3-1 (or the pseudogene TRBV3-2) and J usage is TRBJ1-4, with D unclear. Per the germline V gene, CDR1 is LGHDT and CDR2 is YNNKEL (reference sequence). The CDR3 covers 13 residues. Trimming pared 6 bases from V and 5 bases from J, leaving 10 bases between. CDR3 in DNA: TGTGCCAGCAGTCACTCCATGAATGAAAAACTGTTTTTT. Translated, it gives CASSHSMNEKLFF.

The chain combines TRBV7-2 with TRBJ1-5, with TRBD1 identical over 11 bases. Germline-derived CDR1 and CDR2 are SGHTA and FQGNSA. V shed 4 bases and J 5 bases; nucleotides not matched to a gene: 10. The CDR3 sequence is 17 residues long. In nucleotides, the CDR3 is TGTGCCAGCAGCTCCCGCCCCGGGACAGGGGGGTATCAGCCCCAGCATTTT. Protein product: CASSSRPGTGGYQPQHF.

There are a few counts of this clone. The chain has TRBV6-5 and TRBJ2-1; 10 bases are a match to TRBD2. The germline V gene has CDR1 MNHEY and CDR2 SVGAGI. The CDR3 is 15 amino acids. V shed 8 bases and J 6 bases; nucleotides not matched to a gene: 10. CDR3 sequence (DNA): TGTGCCAGCGACCTAAGCGGGGGGGCCTCCAATGAGCAGTTCTTC. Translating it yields CASDLSGGASNEQFF.

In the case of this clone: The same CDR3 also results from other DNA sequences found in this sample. DNA of the CDR3: TGTGCCAGCAGTTCCGACAGCTACGAGCAGTACTTC. This gives the protein CASSSDSYEQYF. The J gene is TRBJ2-7, the V gene TRBV12-3 or TRBV12-4; D possibly corresponds to TRBD1 (5 bases). CDR3 length: 12 residues. With 4 bases removed from V and 3 bases from J, the gap between germline ends came to 7 bases.

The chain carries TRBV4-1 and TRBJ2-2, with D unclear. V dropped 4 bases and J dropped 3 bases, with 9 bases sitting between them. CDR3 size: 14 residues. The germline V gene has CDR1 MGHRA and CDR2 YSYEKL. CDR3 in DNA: TGCGCCAGCAGCCGGTCACTTCACACCGGGGAGCTGTTTTTT. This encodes CASSRSLHTGELFF.